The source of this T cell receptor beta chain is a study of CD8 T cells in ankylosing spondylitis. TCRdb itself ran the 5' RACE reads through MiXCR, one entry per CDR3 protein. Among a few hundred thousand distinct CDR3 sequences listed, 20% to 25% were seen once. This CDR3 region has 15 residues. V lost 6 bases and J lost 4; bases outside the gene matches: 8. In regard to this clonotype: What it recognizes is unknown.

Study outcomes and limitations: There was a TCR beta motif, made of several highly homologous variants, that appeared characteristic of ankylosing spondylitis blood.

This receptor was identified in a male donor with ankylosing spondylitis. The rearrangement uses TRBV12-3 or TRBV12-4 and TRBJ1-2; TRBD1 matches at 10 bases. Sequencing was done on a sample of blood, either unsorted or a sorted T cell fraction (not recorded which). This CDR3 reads CASSDRGLDIYGYTF. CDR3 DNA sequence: TGTGCCAGCAGCGACAGGGGGCTAGATATCTATGGCTACACCTTC.